The 29 T cell receptor beta chains listed next were all sequenced from one sample in a study of cytotoxic CD8 clonotypes in ibrutinib-treated CLL. TCRdb keeps only in-frame clones here, not all; method: immunoSEQ multiplex PCR. This table holds about 25,000 clones, 70% to 90% found once. The material sequenced was PBMCs, taken after 24 months of ibrutinib treatment. The receptors come from a human donor with chronic lymphocytic leukemia.

V and J are TRBV7-2 and TRBJ1-2; unclear D gene. V lost 10 bases, J lost 0 bases, and 12 bases lay in between. This CDR3 region has 13 residues. In germline, CDR1 is SGHTA, CDR2 FQGNSA. CDR3 sequence reads: CAILEPANYGYTF. In DNA, the CDR3 is TGTGCCATCCTCGAGCCCGCTAACTATGGCTACACCTTC.

The chain uses TRBV28 and TRBJ1-2; unclear D gene. Trimming shortened V by 6 bases and J by 8 bases, and 22 bases separated the two germline ends. In germline, CDR1 is MDHEN, CDR2 SYDVKM. The CDR3 loop spans 15 amino acids. CDR3 nucleotides: TGTGCCAGCAGCCCCAGCCGGCGGAGGATTGGCGGCTACACCTTC. Residues: CASSPSRRRIGGYTF.

This clone has just a few counts. This rearrangement joins TRBV11-2 to TRBJ2-7, with 10 bases aligning to TRBD1. V lost 1 base to trimming and J lost 3 bases; unmatched junction nucleotides: 3. Per germline, CDR1 SGHAT and CDR2 FQNNGV. The CDR3 is 15 residues long. This CDR3 reads CASSLAGQGYYEQYF. The CDR3 nucleotides are TGTGCCAGCAGCTTAGCGGGACAGGGGTACTACGAGCAGTACTTC. Looking up the rest from reference TRBV11-2 and TRBJ2-7 gives the full variable domain: EAGVAQSPRYKIIEKRQSVAFWCNPISGHATLYWYQQILGQGPKLLIQFQNNGVVDDSQLPKDRFSAERLKGVDSTLKIQPAKLEDSAVYLCASSLAGQGYYEQYFGPGTRLTVT.

The gene calls are TRBV5-5 and TRBJ2-3; 8 positions match TRBD2. V trimming: 5 bases; J trimming: 6 bases; junction bases outside the gene matches: 14. Germline V CDR1 and CDR2: SGHKS, YYEKEE (reference sequence). The CDR3 is made up of 16 amino acids. Written as DNA, the CDR3 is TGTGCCAGCAGGCAAGACGCGGGGGGCCCGCCCGATACGCAGTATTTT. This translates into CASRQDAGGPPDTQYF. Complete variable domain (other parts from reference TRBV5-5 and TRBJ2-3): DAGVTQSPTHLIKTRGQQVTLRCSPISGHKSVSWYQQVLGQGPQFIFQYYEKEERGRGNFPDRFSARQFPNYSSELNVNALLLGDSALYLCASRQDAGGPPDTQYFGPGTRLTVL.

The chain joins TRBV7-2 to TRBJ2-2; no clear D. The CDR3 has 14 amino acids. V lost 2 bases to trimming and J lost 4 bases, with 8 bases between them. Germline CDR1 SGHTA, CDR2 FQGNSA. The CDR3 spells CASSLKLVTGELFF. The CDR3, as DNA: TGTGCCAGCAGCTTAAAGCTGGTCACCGGGGAGCTGTTTTTT.

This sequence joins TRBV9 and TRBJ2-3, with 7 bases aligning to TRBD1. The CDR3 is made up of 18 amino acids. The V segment lost 2 bases and the J segment 1 base; nucleotides outside the gene matches: 13. The germline CDR1 and CDR2 sequences are SGDLS and YYNGEE. CDR3: CASSVFSLGGSGTDTQYF. CDR3 nucleotide sequence: TGTGCCAGCAGCGTTTTTTCCCTAGGGGGCTCGGGCACAGATACGCAGTATTTT.

J is TRBJ2-1 and V is TRBV5-1; 16 bases align to TRBD2. Trimming took 3 bases from V and 9 from J; bases not matched to a gene: 18. The length of the CDR3 is 20 residues. The V gene's germline CDR1 is SGHRS and CDR2 YFSETQ. Written as DNA, the CDR3 is TGCGCCAGCAGCTCAACACTTCCGGGACTAGCGGGGGGGCTGGGAAGTGAGCAGTTCTTC. It codes for CASSSTLPGLAGGLGSEQFF.

The chain carries TRBV2 and TRBJ1-3; D is undetermined. CDR3 size: 12 residues. The germline V gene has CDR1 SNHLY and CDR2 FYNNEI. Trimming took off 5 bases at V and 5 bases at J, with 7 bases between the two ends. CDR3 nucleotide sequence: TGTGCCAGCAGTTTGGACCGAAACACCATATATTTT. Translation gives CASSLDRNTIYF.

V and J are TRBV4-1 and TRBJ2-3; D tentatively reads TRBD1 or TRBD2 (5 bases each). The CDR3 spans 16 residues. The germline CDR1 and CDR2 sequences are MGHRA and YSYEKL. Trimming removed 0 bases at V and 6 bases at J, with 16 bases between. CDR3 in DNA: TGCGCCAGCAGCCAAGATCGTGGGGCTACGGGGGATACGCAGTATTTT. It translates to CASSQDRGATGDTQYF.

The chain recombines TRBV18 with TRBJ1-5; no clear D gene. The CDR3 extends over 14 amino acids. Trimming left V 5 bases short and J 6 bases short, with 14 bases between. Germline V lookup: CDR1 KGHSH, CDR2 LQKENI. CDR3 nucleotide sequence: TGTGCCAGCTCAAACGGGAATAGAGGTCAGCCCCAGCATTTT. It specifies CASSNGNRGQPQHF.

J is TRBJ1-2 and V is TRBV15; possibly TRBD1 for D (6 bases). This CDR3 region has 14 residues. Per germline, CDR1 LNHNV and CDR2 YYDKDF (reference sequence). V was cut by 1 base and J by 2 bases, with 8 bases left in between. For the CDR3, the DNA is TGTGCCACCAGCAGAGCTACAGGGAACTATGGCTACACCTTC. This codes for CATSRATGNYGYTF.

In DNA form, the CDR3 reads TGCGCCAGCAGCTTGGTGGGGGGCGGGAACACTGAAGCTTTCTTT. The encoded protein is CASSLVGGGNTEAFF. The chain is built from TRBV5-1 and TRBJ1-1; D is possibly TRBD1 (6 bases). This CDR3 is 15 amino acids long. CDR1 and CDR2 from the germline V gene are SGHRS and YFSETQ. With 0 bases removed from V and 1 base from J, the gap between germline ends came to 10 bases.

This chain connects TRBV6-6 to TRBJ2-3, with 7 bases lining up with TRBD2. The germline gives CDR1 MNHNY, CDR2 SVGAGI (reference sequence). The V segment lost 7 bases and the J segment 0 bases; nucleotides outside the gene matches: 4. The CDR3 is 14 residues long. Here the CDR3 DNA reads TGTGCCAGCATCAAGGGACTAAGCACAGATACGCAGTATTTT. Its protein is CASIKGLSTDTQYF.

The rearrangement links TRBV18 to TRBJ1-2; 12 bases are shared with TRBD1. The J segment lost 7 bases and the V segment lost 5 bases, leaving 11 bases of the junction unmatched. The CDR3 is made up of 16 amino acids. The germline CDR1 and CDR2 sequences are KGHSH and LQKENI. This CDR3 is CASSTREPGQGAGYTF. CDR3 sequence (DNA): TGTGCCAGCTCAACCAGAGAACCGGGACAGGGGGCTGGCTACACCTTC.

The genes are TRBV5-4 and TRBJ1-5; D is unclear. Germline-derived CDR1 and CDR2 are SGHNT and YYREEE (reference sequence). This CDR3 has 13 amino acids. V was cut by 3 bases and J by 7 bases, with 11 bases left in between. CDR3 in amino acids: CASSSGLGQPQHF. The CDR3 region has the DNA TGTGCCAGCAGCTCTGGCTTAGGACAGCCCCAGCATTTT.

This chain uses TRBV5-4 with TRBJ2-3; the D gene could be TRBD1 or TRBD2 (6 bases each). The length of the CDR3 is 13 residues. Germline CDR1 reads SGHNT; CDR2 reads YYREEE (reference sequence). V shed 4 bases and J shed 2 bases, with 8 bases lying between them. The CDR3 DNA reads TGTGCCAGCAGCCCGGGGGCCACAGATACGCAGTATTTT. It encodes CASSPGATDTQYF.

This clone is a singleton in its sample. V is TRBV11-2 and J is TRBJ1-1; 7 bases align to TRBD1. In germline, CDR1 is SGHAT, CDR2 FQNNGV. V lost 4 bases, J lost 6 bases, and 8 bases stayed unmatched. CDR3 size: 14 residues. For the CDR3, the DNA is TGTGCCAGCAGCTCGGGGACAGTCCCACCTGAAGCTTTCTTT. Protein: CASSSGTVPPEAFF.

The chain combines TRBV7-9 with TRBJ1-1, with D perhaps TRBD1 (6 bases). The CDR3 is made up of 15 amino acids. V lost 4 bases and J lost 2, with 14 bases in between. Germline V CDR1 and CDR2: SEHNR, FQNEAQ (reference sequence). CDR3 sequence reads: CASSSPDSANTEAFF. The CDR3, as DNA: TGTGCCAGCAGCTCTCCGGACAGCGCTAACACTGAAGCTTTCTTT.

This clone has only one observation. The chain employs TRBV9 and TRBJ2-5; 8 positions match TRBD1. CDR3 length: 15 residues. CDR1 SGDLS and CDR2 YYNGEE come from the germline V gene. V gave up 2 bases and J gave up 5 bases; unmatched junction bases: 8. This CDR3 is CASSVRTGLGETQYF. The CDR3 DNA reads TGTGCCAGCAGCGTCCGGACAGGGCTGGGGGAGACCCAGTACTTC.

This clone has a single count. The chain recombines TRBV19 with TRBJ2-3; TRBD1 matches 11 bases. V shed 5 bases, J shed 10 bases, and the junction held 11 bases outside the gene matches. CDR3 length: 15 residues. Per germline, CDR1 LNHDA and CDR2 SQIVND (reference sequence). CDR3 in amino acids: CASSSRDRGKWAQYF. The CDR3 region has the DNA TGTGCCAGTAGTTCCCGGGACAGGGGGAAGTGGGCGCAGTATTTT.

The chain links TRBV6-9 to TRBJ1-2; D gene ambiguous. Germline-derived CDR1 and CDR2 are MNHGY and SVAAGI. The ends were cut back, 3 bases at V and 5 bases at J, with 13 bases in the middle. There are 14 residues in the CDR3. CDR3 residues: CASSYDIAQYGYTF. The DNA for the CDR3 is TGTGCCAGCAGTTACGACATAGCCCAATATGGCTACACCTTC.

To note about this clone: At one end, the junction sequence differs from germline, possibly due to a read error. The genes are TRBV7-7 and TRBJ2-1; D is possibly TRBD2 (6 bases). Per germline, CDR1 SSHAT and CDR2 FNYEAQ (reference sequence). There are 16 residues in the CDR3. The CDR3 nucleotides read TGTGCTAGCAGCTTAGGTTCGGCTACTAGCTTCAATGAGCAGTTCTTC. This sequence encodes CASSLGSATSFNEQFF. The whole variable domain, filled in from reference TRBV7-7 and TRBJ2-1, reads GAGVSQSPRYKVTKRGQDVTLRCDPISSHATLYWYQQALGQGPEFLTYFNYEAQPDKSGLPSDRFSAERPEGSISTLTIQRTEQRDSAMYRCASSLGSATSFNEQFFGPGTRLTVL.

The chain recombines TRBV9 with TRBJ1-3; 7 nucleotides agree with TRBD1. Per germline, CDR1 SGDLS and CDR2 YYNGEE. After removal of 7 bases from V and 0 bases from J, the junction contained 7 bases not matched to a gene. The CDR3 consists of 15 residues. The CDR3 sequence: CASRPTGTSGNTIYF. For the CDR3, the DNA is TGTGCCAGCCGCCCGACAGGGACCTCTGGAAACACCATATATTTT.

Notes on this clone: At one boundary the junction diverges from the germline segment, which might be a read error. The genes are TRBV7-2 and TRBJ2-5; D is tentatively TRBD1 or TRBD2 (5 bases each). CDR1 and CDR2 from the germline V gene are SGHTA and FQGNSA. This CDR3 spans 13 amino acids. The chain's CDR3 is CASSLATGVEGNF. The CDR3 DNA sequence: TGTGCCAGCAGCTTAGCGACCGGGGTCGAGGGGAACTTC.

Note on this clone: A read error may produce the germline difference seen at one junction end. The V gene is TRBV5-5, the J gene TRBJ1-2; 7 bases align to TRBD1. Germline CDR1 SGHKS, CDR2 YYEKEE (reference sequence). The CDR3 is 15 residues long. This chain's CDR3 is CASSLFGGQSYGYTF. CDR3 nucleotides: TGTGCCAGCAGCTTGTTTGGGGGACAGTCCTATGGTTACACCTTC.

This chain joins TRBV9 and TRBJ2-1; D not certain. CDR1 SGDLS and CDR2 YYNGEE come from the germline V gene. CDR3 length: 15 residues. V was cut by 5 bases and J by 10 bases, with 22 bases left in between. This chain's CDR3 is CASSPFGFLKGEQFF. DNA for the CDR3: TGTGCCAGCAGTCCTTTTGGCTTTTTAAAAGGGGAGCAGTTCTTC. The full variable domain, in which reference TRBV9 and TRBJ2-1 provide the parts outside the CDR3, is DSGVTQTPKHLITATGQRVTLRCSPRSGDLSVYWYQQSLDQGLQFLIQYYNGEERAKGNILERFSAQQFPDLHSELNLSSLELGDSALYFCASSPFGFLKGEQFFGPGTRLTVL.

This chain joins TRBV7-8 and TRBJ2-7; 9 bases match TRBD2. The V segment lost 3 bases and the J segment 7 bases; nucleotides outside the gene matches: 16. The V gene's germline CDR1 is SGHVS and CDR2 FQNEAQ. CDR3 length: 17 residues. As DNA, the CDR3 is TGTGCCAGCAGCTTTGCGGGGGGGTCTATCACTTGGGAGGAGCAGTACTTC. Its protein product is CASSFAGGSITWEEQYF.

This rearrangement joins TRBV11-2 to TRBJ1-6; TRBD1 matches 7 bases. This CDR3 region has 15 residues. The germline gives CDR1 SGHAT, CDR2 FQNNGV. The trim removed 4 bases at V and 7 bases at J, leaving 7 bases unmatched. This CDR3 is CASSSVRGRNSPLHF. The CDR3 nucleotides read TGTGCCAGCAGCTCGGTTAGGGGGCGAAATTCACCCCTCCACTTT.

This clone was counted a few times. The V and J genes are TRBV19 and TRBJ1-1; the D gene is possibly TRBD1 (5 bases). CDR1 is LNHDA and CDR2 is SQIVND in the germline V gene (reference sequence). There are 12 residues in the CDR3. The V and J ends lost 7 bases and 5 bases respectively, with 11 bases between them. CDR3 bases: TGTGCCAGTATTAAGGGGCGGACTGAAGCTTTCTTT. It is translated as CASIKGRTEAFF.